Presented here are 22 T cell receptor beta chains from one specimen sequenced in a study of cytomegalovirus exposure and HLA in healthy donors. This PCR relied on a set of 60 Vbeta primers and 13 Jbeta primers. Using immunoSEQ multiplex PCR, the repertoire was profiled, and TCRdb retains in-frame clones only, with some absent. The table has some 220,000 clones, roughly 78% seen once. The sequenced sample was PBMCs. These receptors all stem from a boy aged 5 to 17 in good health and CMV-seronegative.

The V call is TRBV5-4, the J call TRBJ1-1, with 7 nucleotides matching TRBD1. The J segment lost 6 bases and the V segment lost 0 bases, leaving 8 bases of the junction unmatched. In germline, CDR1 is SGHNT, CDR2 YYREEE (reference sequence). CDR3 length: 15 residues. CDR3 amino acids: CASSLASTGLAEAFF. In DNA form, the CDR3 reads TGTGCCAGCAGCTTGGCCTCGACAGGGTTAGCTGAAGCTTTCTTT.

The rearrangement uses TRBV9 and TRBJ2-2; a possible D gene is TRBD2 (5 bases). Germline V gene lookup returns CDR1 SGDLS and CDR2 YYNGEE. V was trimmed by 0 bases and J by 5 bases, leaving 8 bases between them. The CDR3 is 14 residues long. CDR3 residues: CASSVGGLTGELFF. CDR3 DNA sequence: TGTGCCAGCAGCGTAGGAGGGTTAACCGGGGAGCTGTTTTTT.

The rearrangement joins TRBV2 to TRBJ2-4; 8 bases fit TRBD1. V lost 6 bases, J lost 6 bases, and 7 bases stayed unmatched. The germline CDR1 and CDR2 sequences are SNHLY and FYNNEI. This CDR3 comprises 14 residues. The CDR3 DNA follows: TGTGCCAGCAGGCTAGACAGGGGTGGAAACATTCAGTACTTC. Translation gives CASRLDRGGNIQYF.

The CDR3 is CAISAGQSMDTIYF. For the CDR3, the DNA is TGTGCCATCAGTGCGGGACAGAGTATGGACACCATATATTTT. This rearrangement joins TRBV10-3 to TRBJ1-3; 7 nucleotides agree with TRBD1. The CDR3 covers 14 residues. Germline assignment: CDR1 ENHRY and CDR2 SYGVKD. Unmatched junction bases numbered 8, after V lost 4 bases and J lost 8 bases.

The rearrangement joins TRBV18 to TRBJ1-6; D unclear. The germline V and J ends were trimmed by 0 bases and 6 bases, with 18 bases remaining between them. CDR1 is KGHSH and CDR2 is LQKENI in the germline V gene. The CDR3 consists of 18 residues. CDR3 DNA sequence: TGTGCCAGCTCACCACCGATATTATACGACCGGGGTAATTCACCCCTCCACTTT. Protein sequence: CASSPPILYDRGNSPLHF.

In DNA form, the CDR3 reads TGTGCCAGCAGCTTTGACCGGACAGGGACCTATGGCTACACCTTC. Translating gives CASSFDRTGTYGYTF. This chain joins TRBV7-9 and TRBJ1-2, with TRBD1 matching over 8 bases. Germline CDR1 and CDR2: SEHNR and FQNEAQ (reference sequence). Trimming at V came to 3 bases and at J to 4 bases, leaving 7 bases not matched to a gene. The CDR3 is 15 residues long.

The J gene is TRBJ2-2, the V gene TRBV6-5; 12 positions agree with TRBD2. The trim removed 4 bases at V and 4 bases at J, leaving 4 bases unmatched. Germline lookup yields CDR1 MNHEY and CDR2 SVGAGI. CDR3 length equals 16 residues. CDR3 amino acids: CASSLTSGSPTGELFF. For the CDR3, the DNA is TGTGCCAGCAGTTTGACTAGCGGGAGCCCCACCGGGGAGCTGTTTTTT.

Here the CDR3 reads CASSMSGRGNTGELFF. CDR3 in DNA: TGTGCCAGTAGTATGAGTGGCCGGGGGAACACCGGGGAGCTGTTTTTT. V and J are TRBV19 and TRBJ2-2; D perhaps matches TRBD2 (5 bases). V was shortened by 3 bases and J by 1 base, with 12 bases between the two germline ends. The CDR3 runs 16 residues. Germline V CDR1 and CDR2: LNHDA, SQIVND (reference sequence).

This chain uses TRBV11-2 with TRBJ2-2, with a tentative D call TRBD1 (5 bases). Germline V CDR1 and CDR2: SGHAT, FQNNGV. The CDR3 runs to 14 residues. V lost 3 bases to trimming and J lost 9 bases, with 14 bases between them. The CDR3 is CASSLDISDRELFF. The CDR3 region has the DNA TGTGCCAGCAGCTTGGACATCTCGGACCGGGAGCTGTTTTTT.

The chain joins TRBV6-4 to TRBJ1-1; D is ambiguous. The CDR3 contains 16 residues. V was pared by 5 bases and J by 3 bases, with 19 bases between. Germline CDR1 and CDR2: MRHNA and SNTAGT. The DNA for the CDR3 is TGTGCCAGCAGTCGCCACGGCGCGGGCACGGACACTGAAGCTTTCTTT. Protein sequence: CASSRHGAGTDTEAFF.

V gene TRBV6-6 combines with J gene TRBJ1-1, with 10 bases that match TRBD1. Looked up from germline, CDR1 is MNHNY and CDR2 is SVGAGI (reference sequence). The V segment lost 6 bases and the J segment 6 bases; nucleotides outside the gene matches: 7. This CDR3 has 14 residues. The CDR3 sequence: CASRTGTGVPEAFF. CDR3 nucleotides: TGTGCCAGCAGGACCGGGACAGGGGTCCCTGAAGCTTTCTTT.

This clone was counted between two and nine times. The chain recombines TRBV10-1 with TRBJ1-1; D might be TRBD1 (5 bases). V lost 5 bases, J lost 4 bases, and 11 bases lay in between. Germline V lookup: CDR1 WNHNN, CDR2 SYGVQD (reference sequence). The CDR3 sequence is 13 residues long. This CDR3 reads CASSPVRGTEAFF. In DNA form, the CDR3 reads TGCGCCAGCAGTCCCGTAAGGGGCACTGAAGCTTTCTTT.

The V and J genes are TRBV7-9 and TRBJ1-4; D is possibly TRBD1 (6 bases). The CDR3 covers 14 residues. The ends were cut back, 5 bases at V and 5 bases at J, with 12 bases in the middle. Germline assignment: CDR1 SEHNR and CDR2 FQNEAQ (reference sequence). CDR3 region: CASSHAGENEKLFF. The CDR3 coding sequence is TGTGCCAGCAGCCATGCAGGGGAAAATGAAAAACTGTTTTTT.

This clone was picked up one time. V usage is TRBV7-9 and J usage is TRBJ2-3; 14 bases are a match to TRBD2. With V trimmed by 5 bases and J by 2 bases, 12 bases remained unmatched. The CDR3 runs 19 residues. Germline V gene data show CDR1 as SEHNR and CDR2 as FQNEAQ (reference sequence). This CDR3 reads CASSPGTSGGLPFTDTQYF. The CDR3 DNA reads TGTGCCAGCAGCCCGGGGACTAGCGGGGGACTCCCTTTCACAGATACGCAGTATTTT.

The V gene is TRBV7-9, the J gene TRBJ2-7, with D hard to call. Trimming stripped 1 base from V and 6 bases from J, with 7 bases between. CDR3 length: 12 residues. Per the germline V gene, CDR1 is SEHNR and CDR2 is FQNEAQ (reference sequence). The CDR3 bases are TGTGCCAGCAGCTTAGAATTCGGCGAGCAGTACTTC. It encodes CASSLEFGEQYF.

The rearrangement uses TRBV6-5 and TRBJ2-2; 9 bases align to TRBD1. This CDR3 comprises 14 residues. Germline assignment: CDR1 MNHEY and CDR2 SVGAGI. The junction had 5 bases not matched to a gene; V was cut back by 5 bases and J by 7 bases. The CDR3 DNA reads TGTGCCAGCAGTACACAGGGGGCCAACGGGGAGCTGTTTTTT. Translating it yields CASSTQGANGELFF.

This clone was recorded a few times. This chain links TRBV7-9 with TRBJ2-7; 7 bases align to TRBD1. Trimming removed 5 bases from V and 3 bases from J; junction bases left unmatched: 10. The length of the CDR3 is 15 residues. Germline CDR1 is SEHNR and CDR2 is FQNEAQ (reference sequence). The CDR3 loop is CASSPGGQSYYEQYF. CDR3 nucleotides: TGTGCCAGCAGCCCAGGGGGACAGAGCTACTACGAGCAGTACTTC.

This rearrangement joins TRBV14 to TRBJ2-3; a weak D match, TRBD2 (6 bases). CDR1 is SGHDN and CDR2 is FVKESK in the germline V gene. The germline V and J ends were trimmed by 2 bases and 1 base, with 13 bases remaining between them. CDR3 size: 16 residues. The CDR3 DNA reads TGTGCCAGCAGCCAAATACTAGCTTGGGGCACAGATACGCAGTATTTT. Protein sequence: CASSQILAWGTDTQYF.

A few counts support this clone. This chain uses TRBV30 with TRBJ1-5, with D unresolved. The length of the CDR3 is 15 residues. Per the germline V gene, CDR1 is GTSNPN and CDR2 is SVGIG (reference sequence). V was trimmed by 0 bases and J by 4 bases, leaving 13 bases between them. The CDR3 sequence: CAWSVHGVLNQPQHF. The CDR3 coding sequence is TGTGCCTGGAGTGTACACGGGGTTTTAAATCAGCCCCAGCATTTT.

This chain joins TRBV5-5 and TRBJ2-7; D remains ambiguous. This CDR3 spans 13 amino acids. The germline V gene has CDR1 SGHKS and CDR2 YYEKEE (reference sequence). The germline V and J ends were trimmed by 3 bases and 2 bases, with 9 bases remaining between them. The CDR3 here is CASSSHFTYEQYF. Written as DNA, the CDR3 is TGTGCCAGCAGCTCCCACTTTACCTACGAGCAGTACTTC.

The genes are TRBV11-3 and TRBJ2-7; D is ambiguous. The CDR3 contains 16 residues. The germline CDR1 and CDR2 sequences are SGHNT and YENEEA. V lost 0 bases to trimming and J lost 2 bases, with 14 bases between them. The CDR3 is CASSLEADGLPYEQYF. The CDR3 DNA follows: TGTGCCAGCAGCTTAGAGGCCGATGGTCTTCCCTACGAGCAGTACTTC.

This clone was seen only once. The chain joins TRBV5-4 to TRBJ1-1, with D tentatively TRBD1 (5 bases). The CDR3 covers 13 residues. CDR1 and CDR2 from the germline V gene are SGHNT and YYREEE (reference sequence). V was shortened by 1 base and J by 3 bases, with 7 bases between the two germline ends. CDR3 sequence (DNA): TGTGCCAGCAGCTTGATAGGGGACACTGAAGCTTTCTTT. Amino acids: CASSLIGDTEAFF.